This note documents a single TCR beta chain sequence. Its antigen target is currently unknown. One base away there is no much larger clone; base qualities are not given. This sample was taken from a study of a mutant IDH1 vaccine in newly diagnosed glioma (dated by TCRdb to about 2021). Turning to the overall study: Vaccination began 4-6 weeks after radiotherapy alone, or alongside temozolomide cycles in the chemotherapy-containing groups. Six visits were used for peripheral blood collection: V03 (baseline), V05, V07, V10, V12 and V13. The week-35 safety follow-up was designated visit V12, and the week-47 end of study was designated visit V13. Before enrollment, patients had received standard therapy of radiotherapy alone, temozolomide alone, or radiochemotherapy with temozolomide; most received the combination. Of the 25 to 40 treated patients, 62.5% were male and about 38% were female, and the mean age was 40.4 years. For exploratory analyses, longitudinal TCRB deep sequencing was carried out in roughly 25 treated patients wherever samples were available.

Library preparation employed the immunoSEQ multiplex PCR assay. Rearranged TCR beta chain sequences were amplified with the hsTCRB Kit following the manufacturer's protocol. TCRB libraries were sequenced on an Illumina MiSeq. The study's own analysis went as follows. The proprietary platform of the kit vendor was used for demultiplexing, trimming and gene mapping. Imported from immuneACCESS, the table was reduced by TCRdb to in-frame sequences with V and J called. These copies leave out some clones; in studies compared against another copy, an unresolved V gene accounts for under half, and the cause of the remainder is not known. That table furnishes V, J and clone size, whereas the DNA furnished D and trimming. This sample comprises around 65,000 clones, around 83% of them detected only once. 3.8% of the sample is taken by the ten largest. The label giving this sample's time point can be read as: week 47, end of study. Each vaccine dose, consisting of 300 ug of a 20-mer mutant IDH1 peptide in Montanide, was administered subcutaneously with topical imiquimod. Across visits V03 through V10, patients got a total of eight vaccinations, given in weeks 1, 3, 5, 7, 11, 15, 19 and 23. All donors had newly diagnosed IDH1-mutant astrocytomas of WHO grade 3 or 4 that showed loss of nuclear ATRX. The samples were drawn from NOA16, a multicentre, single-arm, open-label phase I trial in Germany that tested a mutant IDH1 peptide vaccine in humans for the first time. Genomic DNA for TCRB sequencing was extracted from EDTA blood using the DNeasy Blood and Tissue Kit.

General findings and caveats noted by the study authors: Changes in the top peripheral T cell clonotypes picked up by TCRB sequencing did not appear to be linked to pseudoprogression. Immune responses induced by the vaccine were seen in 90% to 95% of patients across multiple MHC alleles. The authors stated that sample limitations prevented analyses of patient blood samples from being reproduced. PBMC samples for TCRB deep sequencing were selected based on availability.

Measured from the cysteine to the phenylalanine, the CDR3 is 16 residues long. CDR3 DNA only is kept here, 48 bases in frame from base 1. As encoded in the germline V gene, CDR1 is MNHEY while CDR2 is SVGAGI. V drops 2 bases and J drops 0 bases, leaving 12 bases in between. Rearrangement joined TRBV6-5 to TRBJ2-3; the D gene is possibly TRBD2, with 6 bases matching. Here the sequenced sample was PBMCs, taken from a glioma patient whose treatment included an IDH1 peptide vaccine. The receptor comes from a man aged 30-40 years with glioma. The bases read TGTGCCAGCAGTTACCTCACGGGGGAGAGCACAGATACGCAGTATTTT. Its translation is CASSYLTGESTDTQYF.